This passage covers 29 T cell receptor beta chains from one sample sequenced in a study of T-cell memory formation after mild COVID-19. TCRdb re-called the 5' RACE reads through MiXCR, storing one row per CDR3 protein. The sample has over 350,000 distinct CDR3 sequences, around 24% seen once. Sequencing input: PBMCs or a T cell subset sorted from them (not recorded which). Receptor source: an adult woman who had mild COVID-19 (a few samples of this study predate the infection). Cell type and time point are not known.

This clonotype appeared many times. Its ends do not fully match the called genes, so a read error is possible. V usage is TRBV12-3 or TRBV12-4 and J usage is TRBJ1-1; no clear D gene. This CDR3 region has 13 residues. The CDR3: CASSLGMNTEAFF. Written as DNA, the CDR3 is TGTGCCAGCAGCTTAGGGATGAACACTGAAGCTTTCTTT.

The chain has TRBV29-1 and TRBJ2-4; TRBD1 aligns across 7 bases. The CDR3 length is 15 residues. V shed 6 bases and J 0 bases; nucleotides not matched to a gene: 8. Germline CDR1 is SQVTM and CDR2 is ANQGSEA. CDR3 coding DNA: TGCAGCGTGGCCCGGGACAGTTTAGCCAAAAACATTCAGTACTTC. This translates into CSVARDSLAKNIQYF.

The chain uses TRBV12-3 or TRBV12-4 and TRBJ1-4; D may be TRBD1 (5 bases). This CDR3 has 12 amino acids. V lost 5 bases to trimming and J lost 10 bases, with 11 bases between them. For the CDR3, the DNA is TGTGCCAGCAGTCCGGGGGTTGGAAAACTGTTTTTT. This gives the protein CASSPGVGKLFF.

Comments on this clonotype: At one of its ends the junction is not consistent with the germline gene, which may arise from a read error. V gene TRBV7-8 combines with J gene TRBJ1-6; possibly TRBD1 for D (5 bases). The germline V gene has CDR1 SGHVS and CDR2 FQNEAQ. The CDR3 is made up of 16 amino acids. CDR3 in amino acids: CASSLAVAGGLTPLHF. CDR3 in DNA: TGTGCCAGCAGCCTAGCGGTAGCGGGGGGTTTGACACCCCTCCACTTT.

This clonotype came up many times. V and J are TRBV9 and TRBJ2-2; 10 bases agree with TRBD2. The CDR3 has 21 residues. Unmatched junction bases numbered 14, after V lost 0 bases and J lost 0 bases. CDR1 is SGDLS and CDR2 is YYNGEE in the germline V gene. DNA for the CDR3: TGTGCCAGCAGCGTAGCCCCCAGGGGGCGAGCGGGAGGGCCGAACACCGGGGAGCTGTTTTTT. This translates into CASSVAPRGRAGGPNTGELFF.

The J gene is TRBJ2-1, the V gene TRBV6-2 or TRBV6-3, with D unresolved. Per the germline V gene, CDR1 is MNHEY and CDR2 is SVGEGT. Trimming left V 0 bases short and J 10 bases short, with 10 bases between. The CDR3 runs to 13 residues. The CDR3 sequence is CASSYSTVGEQFF. Written as DNA, the CDR3 is TGTGCCAGCAGTTACTCAACCGTAGGGGAGCAGTTCTTC.

This rearrangement joins TRBV6-6 to TRBJ2-5, with a weak D call TRBD2 (6 bases). This CDR3 region has 14 residues. Deletions cut 2 bases from V and 2 bases from J, with 9 bases between. Germline V CDR1 and CDR2: MNHNY, SVGAGI (reference sequence). The CDR3 nucleotides read TGTGCCAGCAGTTACACTCGGGGGCAAGAGACCCAGTACTTC. This translates into CASSYTRGQETQYF.

Only a few counts were recorded for this clonotype. The rearrangement links TRBV29-1 to TRBJ2-3, with TRBD2 matching 10 bases. CDR3 size: 16 residues. Germline trimming cut 1 base from V and 5 bases from J; bases unmatched to any gene: 9. Per germline, CDR1 SQVTM and CDR2 ANQGSEA. The CDR3 region has the DNA TGCAGCGTTGAAGGTGTAAGCGGGGGGGCCGTAGATACGCAGTATTTT. Translation: CSVEGVSGGAVDTQYF.

This clonotype was seen more than once but under ten times. The J gene is TRBJ2-6, the V gene TRBV5-1; D might be TRBD1 (5 bases). Germline V gene sequence: CDR1 SGHRS, CDR2 YFSETQ. The CDR3 has 16 residues. Trimming left V 4 bases short and J 0 bases short, with 11 bases between. This chain's CDR3 is CASSPTVNSGANVLTF. The CDR3 bases are TGCGCCAGCAGCCCGACAGTGAACTCTGGGGCCAACGTCCTGACTTTC. Together with reference TRBV5-1 and TRBJ2-6, the CDR3 gives the full variable domain: KAGVTQTPRYLIKTRGQQVTLSCSPISGHRSVSWYQQTPGQGLQFLFEYFSETQRNKGNFPGRFSGRQFSNSRSEMNVSTLELGDSALYLCASSPTVNSGANVLTFGAGSRLTVL.

V is TRBV3-1 and J is TRBJ2-1; 7 nucleotides match TRBD1. Germline V gene data show CDR1 as LGHDT and CDR2 as YNNKEL (reference sequence). J was trimmed by 8 bases and V by 1 base; bases with no gene match: 14. CDR3 length: 17 amino acids. The CDR3 reads CASSQAYGQVGADEQFF. Written as DNA, the CDR3 is TGTGCCAGCAGCCAAGCGTACGGACAGGTCGGAGCAGATGAGCAGTTCTTC.

This clonotype was counted a few times. The chain couples TRBV12-3 or TRBV12-4 to TRBJ2-2; TRBD1 matches 9 bases. This CDR3 comprises 16 residues. The J segment lost 2 bases and the V segment lost 4 bases, leaving 5 bases of the junction unmatched. Here the CDR3 reads CASSSGTGINTGELFF. The DNA of the CDR3 is TGTGCCAGCAGTTCGGGGACAGGGATTAACACCGGGGAGCTGTTTTTT.

In DNA, the CDR3 is TGTGCCAGCAGCATGGGGACAGGGCGCGTGACCGGGGAGCTGTTTTTT. It translates to CASSMGTGRVTGELFF. The rearrangement links TRBV7-8 to TRBJ2-2; 9 positions agree with TRBD1. The CDR3 runs to 16 residues. After removal of 5 bases from V and 5 bases from J, the junction contained 9 bases not matched to a gene. The germline V gene has CDR1 SGHVS and CDR2 FQNEAQ.

The CDR3 loop reads CASSSLGPETQYF. In DNA form, the CDR3 reads TGTGCCAGCAGCTCTTTGGGGCCAGAGACCCAGTACTTC. The gene calls are TRBV7-6 and TRBJ2-5; perhaps TRBD1 as D (5 bases). The CDR3 length is 13 residues. V gave up 4 bases and J gave up 4 bases, with 10 bases separating them. Germline V gives CDR1 SGHVS, CDR2 FNYEAQ. Using reference TRBV7-6 and TRBJ2-5 for the parts outside the CDR3, the full variable domain is GAGVSQSPRYKVTKRGQDVALRCDPISGHVSLYWYRQALGQGPEFLTYFNYEAQQDKSGLPNDRFSAERPEGSISTLTIQRTEQRDSAMYRCASSSLGPETQYFGPGTRLLVL.

This clonotype has at least ten counts. This sequence joins TRBV7-8 and TRBJ2-7; TRBD2 matches at 13 bases. The CDR3 sequence is 18 residues long. The V gene's germline CDR1 is SGHVS and CDR2 FQNEAQ. The junction had 11 bases not matched to a gene; V was cut back by 5 bases and J by 1 base. Written as DNA, the CDR3 is TGTGCCAGCAGCCCCCGGATAGTGACTAGCGGGGGGTCCTACGAGCAGTACTTC. It specifies CASSPRIVTSGGSYEQYF.

The chain combines TRBV11-2 with TRBJ2-7, with 7 bases identical to TRBD2. Germline CDR1 reads SGHAT; CDR2 reads FQNNGV. The CDR3 totals 17 residues. With V trimmed by 3 bases and J by 0 bases, 11 bases remained unmatched. Here the CDR3 DNA reads TGTGCCAGCAGCTTCTCCCGGGGAGGGACGAGCTCCTACGAGCAGTACTTC. This encodes CASSFSRGGTSSYEQYF.

The chain employs TRBV7-8 and TRBJ1-1; possible D gene TRBD1, 5 bases. V gave up 5 bases and J gave up 4 bases, with 23 bases separating them. The CDR3 is 17 amino acids. Germline V gives CDR1 SGHVS, CDR2 FQNEAQ. The DNA of the CDR3 is TGTGCCAGCAGCCCGTACGGGGGGAGAGAGTTCGTCACTGAAGCTTTCTTT. This codes for CASSPYGGREFVTEAFF.

This clonotype was seen at least ten times. The chain carries TRBV20-1 and TRBJ2-1; TRBD2 agrees at 10 bases. Germline V lookup: CDR1 DFQATT, CDR2 SNEGSKA (reference sequence). This CDR3 has 14 residues. Trimming at V came to 4 bases and at J to 8 bases, leaving 8 bases not matched to a gene. The DNA of the CDR3 is TGCAGTGCTACGGGGACTAGCGCTGGGGATGAGCAGTTCTTC. Its protein is CSATGTSAGDEQFF.

The chain's CDR3 is CASSTSVEEGVYGYTF. CDR3 coding DNA: TGTGCCAGCAGCACCTCTGTCGAAGAAGGGGTCTATGGCTACACCTTC. V and J are TRBV7-9 and TRBJ1-2; D is perhaps TRBD1 (5 bases). The CDR3 is made up of 16 amino acids. CDR1 SEHNR and CDR2 FQNEAQ come from the germline V gene (reference sequence). V was pared by 5 bases and J by 4 bases, with 20 bases between.

Only a few counts were recorded for this clonotype. The CDR3 protein is CASSYTGSYEGEQYF. The CDR3 coding sequence is TGCGCCAGCAGCTACACAGGGTCCTACGAGGGCGAGCAGTACTTC. The V gene is TRBV5-1, the J gene TRBJ2-7; TRBD1 might be the D (6 bases). The CDR3 consists of 15 residues. In germline, CDR1 is SGHRS, CDR2 YFSETQ. Trimming stripped 3 bases from V and 6 bases from J, with 19 bases between.

The chain has TRBV5-1 and TRBJ2-1, with D perhaps assigned TRBD1 or TRBD2 (6 bases each). V was clipped by 0 bases and J by 1 base, with 14 bases between them. CDR1 is SGHRS, CDR2 YFSETQ, per germline. CDR3 length: 17 residues. CDR3 bases: TGCGCCAGCAGCTTGGCCGGGGGCGACACATCCTACAATGAGCAGTTCTTC. Residues: CASSLAGGDTSYNEQFF.

The sample holds a few counts of this clonotype. This sequence joins TRBV4-2 and TRBJ1-2; 7 bases are shared with TRBD1. This CDR3 region has 15 residues. After removal of 2 bases from V and 2 bases from J, the junction contained 5 bases not matched to a gene. The V gene's germline CDR1 is LGHNA and CDR2 YNFKEQ. The chain's CDR3 is CASSQSGTANYGYTF. Written as DNA, the CDR3 is TGTGCCAGCAGCCAAAGCGGGACAGCGAACTATGGCTACACCTTC.

The chain employs TRBV6-5 and TRBJ1-2, with TRBD1 matching 11 bases. Germline CDR1 MNHEY, CDR2 SVGAGI. The CDR3 runs 14 residues. Trimming at V came to 2 bases and at J to 8 bases, leaving 4 bases not matched to a gene. This CDR3 reads CASSYGQGARGYTF. CDR3 nucleotides: TGTGCCAGCAGTTACGGACAGGGGGCGCGAGGCTACACCTTC.

The rearrangement uses TRBV24-1 and TRBJ2-3; D unresolved. Germline V lookup: CDR1 KGHDR, CDR2 SFDVKD. The V gene lost 4 bases and the J gene lost 2 bases, with 12 bases spanning the gap. The CDR3 covers 15 residues. Here the CDR3 reads CATSDPTEYTDTQYF. DNA of the CDR3: TGTGCCACCAGTGACCCTACAGAGTACACAGATACGCAGTATTTT.

This chain joins TRBV29-1 and TRBJ2-7; 11 positions match TRBD2. J was trimmed by 5 bases and V by 8 bases; bases with no gene match: 8. CDR1 and CDR2 (germline): SQVTM, ANQGSEA. CDR3 size: 13 residues. CDR3 DNA sequence: TGCAGCATACCGGGACTAGCGGCCAACGAGCAGTACTTC. Residues: CSIPGLAANEQYF.

This clonotype was found many times. This chain connects TRBV7-2 to TRBJ2-3, with TRBD2 identical over 10 bases. The junction had 3 bases not matched to a gene; V was cut back by 5 bases and J by 4 bases. The germline V gene encodes CDR1 SGHTA and CDR2 FQGNSA. CDR3 length: 14 amino acids. CDR3 nucleotide sequence: TGTGCCAGCAGCCCTGGGACTAGCGCAGATACGCAGTATTTT. This codes for CASSPGTSADTQYF.

This clonotype was detected only once. The chain couples TRBV9 to TRBJ2-2; TRBD1 aligns across 9 bases. The CDR3 length is 15 residues. With 4 bases clipped from V and 6 bases from J, the junction kept 7 bases outside the gene matches. Germline CDR1 and CDR2: SGDLS and YYNGEE. As DNA, the CDR3 is TGTGCCAGCAGCCCGCGACAGGGGGTCCCCGGGGAGCTGTTTTTT. Residues: CASSPRQGVPGELFF. Variable domain in full (rest from reference TRBV9 and TRBJ2-2): DSGVTQTPKHLITATGQRVTLRCSPRSGDLSVYWYQQSLDQGLQFLIQYYNGEERAKGNILERFSAQQFPDLHSELNLSSLELGDSALYFCASSPRQGVPGELFFGEGSRLTVL.

The table lists this clonotype with a few counts. The chain recombines TRBV29-1 with TRBJ1-1; the D is unclear. The V end lost 3 bases, the J end lost 11 bases, and 13 bases lay between the germline ends. The length of the CDR3 is 11 residues. Germline loops: CDR1 SQVTM, CDR2 ANQGSEA. The CDR3 region is CSVEYNSRAFF. For the CDR3, the DNA is TGCAGCGTTGAGTATAACAGTCGGGCTTTCTTT. Full variable domain (outside the CDR3, taken from reference TRBV29-1 and TRBJ1-1): SAVISQKPSRDICQRGTSLTIQCQVDSQVTMMFWYRQQPGQSLTLIATANQGSEATYESGFVIDKFPISRPNLTFSTLTVSNMSPEDSSIYLCSVEYNSRAFFGQGTRLTVV.

The CDR3 coding sequence is TGTGCCAGCCTCGGGCGGGTCAGCGGCGGGGAGCTGTTTTTT. Translating it yields CASLGRVSGGELFF. The chain recombines TRBV25-1 with TRBJ2-2; the D gene is possibly TRBD2 (5 bases). The CDR3 has 14 amino acids. The germline V gene encodes CDR1 MGHDK and CDR2 SYGVNS. Trimming shortened V by 8 bases and J by 7 bases, and 17 bases separated the two germline ends. Full variable domain (missing parts from reference TRBV25-1 and TRBJ2-2): EADIYQTPRYLVIGTGKKITLECSQTMGHDKMYWYQQDPGMELHLIHYSYGVNSTEKGDLSSESTVSRIRTEHFPLTLESARPSHTSQYLCASLGRVSGGELFFGEGSRLTVL.

The chain has TRBV27 and TRBJ2-1; D is possibly TRBD2 (5 bases). Germline lookup yields CDR1 MNHEY and CDR2 SMNVEV (reference sequence). The CDR3 sequence is 14 residues long. Trimming removed 5 bases at V and 6 bases at J, with 14 bases between. DNA for the CDR3: TGTGCCAGCAGTAACTCTCCCGGAGGCAATGAGCAGTTCTTC. Its translation: CASSNSPGGNEQFF.